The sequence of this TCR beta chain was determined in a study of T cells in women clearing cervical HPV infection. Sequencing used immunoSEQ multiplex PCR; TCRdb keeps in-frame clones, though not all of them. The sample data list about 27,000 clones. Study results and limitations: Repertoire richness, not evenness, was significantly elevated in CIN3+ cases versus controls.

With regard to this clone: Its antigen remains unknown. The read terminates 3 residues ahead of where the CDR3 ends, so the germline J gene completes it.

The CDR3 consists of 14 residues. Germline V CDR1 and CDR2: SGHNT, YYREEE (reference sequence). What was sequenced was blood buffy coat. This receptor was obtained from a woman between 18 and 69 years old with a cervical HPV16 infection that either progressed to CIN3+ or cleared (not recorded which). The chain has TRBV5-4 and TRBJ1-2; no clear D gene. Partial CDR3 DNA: TGTGCCAGCAGCTTGGGACTCCTCGGAGGCGGC. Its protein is CASSLGLLGGG. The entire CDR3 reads CASSLGLLGGGYTF.